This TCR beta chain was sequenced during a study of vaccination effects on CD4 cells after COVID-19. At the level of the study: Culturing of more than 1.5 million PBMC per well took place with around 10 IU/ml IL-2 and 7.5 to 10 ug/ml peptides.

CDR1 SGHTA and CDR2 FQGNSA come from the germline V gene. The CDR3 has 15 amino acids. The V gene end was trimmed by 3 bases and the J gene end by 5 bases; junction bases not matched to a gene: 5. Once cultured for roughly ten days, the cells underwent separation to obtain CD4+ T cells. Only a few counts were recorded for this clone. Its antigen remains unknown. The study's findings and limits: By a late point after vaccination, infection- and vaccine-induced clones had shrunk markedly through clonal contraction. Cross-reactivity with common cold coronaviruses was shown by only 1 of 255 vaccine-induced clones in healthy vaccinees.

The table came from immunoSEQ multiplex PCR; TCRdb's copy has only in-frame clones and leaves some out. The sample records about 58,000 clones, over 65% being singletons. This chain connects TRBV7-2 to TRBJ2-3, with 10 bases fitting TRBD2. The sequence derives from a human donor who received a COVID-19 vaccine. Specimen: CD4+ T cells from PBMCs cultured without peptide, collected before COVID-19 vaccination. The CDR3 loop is CASSLLPSGGDTQYF. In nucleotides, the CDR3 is TGTGCCAGCAGCTTGTTGCCTAGCGGGGGAGATACGCAGTATTTT. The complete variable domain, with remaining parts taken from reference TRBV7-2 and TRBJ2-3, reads GAGVSQSPSNKVTEKGKDVELRCDPISGHTALYWYRQSLGQGLEFLIYFQGNSAPDKSGLPSDRFSAERTGGSVSTLTIQRTQQEDSAVYLCASSLLPSGGDTQYFGPGTRLTVL.